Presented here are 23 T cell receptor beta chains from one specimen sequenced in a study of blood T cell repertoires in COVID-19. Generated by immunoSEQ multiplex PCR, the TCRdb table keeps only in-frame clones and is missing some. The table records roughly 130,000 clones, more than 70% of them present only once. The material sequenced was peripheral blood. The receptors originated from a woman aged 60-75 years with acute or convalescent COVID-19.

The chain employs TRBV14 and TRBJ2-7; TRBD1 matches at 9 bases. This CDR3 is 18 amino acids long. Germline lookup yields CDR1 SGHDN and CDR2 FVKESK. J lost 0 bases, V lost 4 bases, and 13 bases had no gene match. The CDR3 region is CASSPGVLGQGFSYEQYF. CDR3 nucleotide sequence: TGTGCCAGCAGCCCAGGGGTTTTAGGACAGGGGTTCTCCTACGAGCAGTACTTC. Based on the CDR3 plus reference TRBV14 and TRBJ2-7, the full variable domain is EAGVTQFPSHSVIEKGQTVTLRCDPISGHDNLYWYRRVMGKEIKFLLHFVKESKQDESGMPNNRFLAERTGGTYSTLKVQPAELEDSGVYFCASSPGVLGQGFSYEQYFGPGTRLTVT.

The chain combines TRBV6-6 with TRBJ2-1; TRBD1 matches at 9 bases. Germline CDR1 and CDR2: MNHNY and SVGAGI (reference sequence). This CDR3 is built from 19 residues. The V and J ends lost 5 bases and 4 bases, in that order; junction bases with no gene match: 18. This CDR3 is CASSRTGTGTNSRYNEQFF. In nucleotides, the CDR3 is TGTGCCAGCAGTCGAACCGGGACAGGGACCAATAGTCGATACAATGAGCAGTTCTTC.

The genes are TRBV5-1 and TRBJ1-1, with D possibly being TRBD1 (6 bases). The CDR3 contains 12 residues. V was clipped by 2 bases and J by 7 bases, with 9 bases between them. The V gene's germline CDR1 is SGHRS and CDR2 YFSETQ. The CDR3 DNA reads TGCGCCAGCAGCTTACAGGGCAGTGAAGCTTTCTTT. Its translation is CASSLQGSEAFF.

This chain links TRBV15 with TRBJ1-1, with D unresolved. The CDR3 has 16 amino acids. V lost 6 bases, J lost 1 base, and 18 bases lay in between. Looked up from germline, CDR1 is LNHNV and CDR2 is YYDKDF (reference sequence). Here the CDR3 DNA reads TGTGCCACCAGGGATAGGGTGGGGAGGGCGAACACTGAAGCTTTCTTT. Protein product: CATRDRVGRANTEAFF.

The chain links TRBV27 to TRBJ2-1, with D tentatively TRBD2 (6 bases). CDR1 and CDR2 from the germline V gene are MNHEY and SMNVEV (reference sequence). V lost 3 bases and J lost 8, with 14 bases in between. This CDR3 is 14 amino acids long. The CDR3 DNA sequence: TGTGCCAGCAGTTTTAGCGGCGAGAGGGATGAGCAGTTCTTC. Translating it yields CASSFSGERDEQFF.

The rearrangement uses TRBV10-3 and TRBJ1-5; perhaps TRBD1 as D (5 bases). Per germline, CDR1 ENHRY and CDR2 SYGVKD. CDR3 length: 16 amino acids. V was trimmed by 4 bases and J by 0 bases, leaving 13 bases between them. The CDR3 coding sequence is TGTGCCATCAGTGCTACGGGGGAACCTAGCAATCAGCCCCAGCATTTT. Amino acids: CAISATGEPSNQPQHF.

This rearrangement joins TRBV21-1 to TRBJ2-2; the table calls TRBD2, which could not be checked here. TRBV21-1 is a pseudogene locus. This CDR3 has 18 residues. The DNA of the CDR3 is TGTGCCAGCAGGGGAGAAGCGGGAATAACAGAGTTCCCCGGGGAGCTGTTTTTT. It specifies CASRGEAGITEFPGELFF.

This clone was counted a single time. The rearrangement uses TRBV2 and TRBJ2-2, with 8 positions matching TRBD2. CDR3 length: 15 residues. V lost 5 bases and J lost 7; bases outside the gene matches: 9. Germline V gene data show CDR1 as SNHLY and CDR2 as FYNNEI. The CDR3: CASSRKREKGGELFF. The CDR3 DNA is TGTGCCAGCAGTAGAAAGCGGGAGAAAGGCGGGGAGCTGTTTTTT.

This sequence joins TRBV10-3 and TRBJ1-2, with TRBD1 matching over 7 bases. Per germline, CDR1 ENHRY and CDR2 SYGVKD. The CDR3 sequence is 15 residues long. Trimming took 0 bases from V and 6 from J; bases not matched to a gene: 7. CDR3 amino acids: CAISESEGTVNGYTF. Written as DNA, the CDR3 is TGTGCCATCAGTGAGTCTGAGGGGACAGTGAATGGCTACACCTTC.

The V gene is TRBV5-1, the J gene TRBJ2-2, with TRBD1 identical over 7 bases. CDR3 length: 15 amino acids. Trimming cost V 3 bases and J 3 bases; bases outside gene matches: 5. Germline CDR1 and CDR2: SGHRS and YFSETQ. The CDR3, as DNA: TGCGCCAGCAGCTCCCGGACAGGTGACACCGGGGAGCTGTTTTTT. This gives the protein CASSSRTGDTGELFF.

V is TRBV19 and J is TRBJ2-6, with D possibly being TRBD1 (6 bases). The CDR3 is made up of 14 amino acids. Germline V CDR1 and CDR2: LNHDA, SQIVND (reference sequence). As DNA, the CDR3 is TGTGCGACCCGGGACATAGCTGGGGCCAACGTCCTGACTTTC. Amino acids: CATRDIAGANVLTF. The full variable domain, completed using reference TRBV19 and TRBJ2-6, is DGGITQSPKYLFRKEGQNVTLSCEQNLNHDAMYWYRQDPGQGLRLIYYSQIVNDFQKGDIAEGYSVSREKKESFPLTVTSAQKNPTAFYLCATRDIAGANVLTFGAGSRLTVL.

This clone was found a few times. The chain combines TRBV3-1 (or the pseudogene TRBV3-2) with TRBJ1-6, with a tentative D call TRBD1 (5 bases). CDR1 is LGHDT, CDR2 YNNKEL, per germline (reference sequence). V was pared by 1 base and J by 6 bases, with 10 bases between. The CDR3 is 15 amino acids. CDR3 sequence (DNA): TGTGCCAGCAGCCAAGTAAGCGGGGCTAATTCACCCCTCCACTTT. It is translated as CASSQVSGANSPLHF.

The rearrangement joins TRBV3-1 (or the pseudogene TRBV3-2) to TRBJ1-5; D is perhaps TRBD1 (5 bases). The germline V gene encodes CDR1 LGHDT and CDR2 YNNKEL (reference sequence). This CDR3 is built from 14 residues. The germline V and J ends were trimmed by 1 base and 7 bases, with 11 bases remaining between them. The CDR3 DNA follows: TGTGCCAGCAGCCAAGGGGGCGCGGGGCAGCCCCAGCATTTT. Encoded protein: CASSQGGAGQPQHF.

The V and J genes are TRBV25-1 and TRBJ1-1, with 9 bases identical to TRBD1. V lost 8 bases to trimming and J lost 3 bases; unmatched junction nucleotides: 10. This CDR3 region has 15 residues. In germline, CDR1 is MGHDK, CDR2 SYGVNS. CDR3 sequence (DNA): TGTGCCAGCGGTAGGACAGGGGCTCGGCACACTGAAGCTTTCTTT. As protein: CASGRTGARHTEAFF.

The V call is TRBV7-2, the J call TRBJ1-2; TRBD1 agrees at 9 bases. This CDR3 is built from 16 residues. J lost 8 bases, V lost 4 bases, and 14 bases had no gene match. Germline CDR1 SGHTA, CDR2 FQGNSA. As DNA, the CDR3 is TGTGCCAGCAGCTCCCCCGGGACAGGGACCTTGCGGGGCTACACCTTC. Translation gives CASSSPGTGTLRGYTF.

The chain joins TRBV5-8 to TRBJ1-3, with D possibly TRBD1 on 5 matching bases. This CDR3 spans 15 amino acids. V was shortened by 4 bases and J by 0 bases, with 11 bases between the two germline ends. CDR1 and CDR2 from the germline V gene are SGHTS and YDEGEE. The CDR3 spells CASSQGLNSGNTIYF. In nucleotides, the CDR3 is TGTGCCAGCAGCCAGGGACTCAACTCTGGAAACACCATATATTTT.

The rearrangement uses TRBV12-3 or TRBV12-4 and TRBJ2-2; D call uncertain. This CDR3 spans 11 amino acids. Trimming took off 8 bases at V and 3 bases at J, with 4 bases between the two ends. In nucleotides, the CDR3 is TGTGCCAGCCGTCACACCGGGGAGCTGTTTTTT. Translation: CASRHTGELFF.

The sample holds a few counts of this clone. As DNA, the CDR3 is TGCGCCAGCAGCTTAGACAGAGCCGGGGAGCTGTTTTTT. The encoded protein is CASSLDRAGELFF. The chain employs TRBV5-1 and TRBJ2-2; D may be TRBD1 (5 bases). This CDR3 is built from 13 residues. Per the germline V gene, CDR1 is SGHRS and CDR2 is YFSETQ. Trimming shortened V by 2 bases and J by 6 bases, and 8 bases separated the two germline ends.

The CDR3 reads CATSDPTGGGQPQHF. The CDR3 nucleotides are TGTGCCACCAGTGATCCGACGGGGGGTGGGCAGCCCCAGCATTTT. This chain connects TRBV24-1 to TRBJ1-5; perhaps TRBD1 as D (5 bases). V was trimmed by 3 bases and J by 7 bases, leaving 15 bases between them. Germline V gives CDR1 KGHDR, CDR2 SFDVKD. The CDR3 is 15 amino acids.

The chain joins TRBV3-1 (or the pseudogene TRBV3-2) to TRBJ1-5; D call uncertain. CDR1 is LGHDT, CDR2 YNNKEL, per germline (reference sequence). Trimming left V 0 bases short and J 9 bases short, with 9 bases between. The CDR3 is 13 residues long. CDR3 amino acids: CASSQDYFRPQHF. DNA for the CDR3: TGTGCCAGCAGCCAAGATTATTTCCGGCCCCAGCATTTT.

The CDR3 loop is CASSERAGGFTYNEQFF. In DNA, the CDR3 is TGTGCCAGCAGTGAGAGAGCGGGAGGTTTCACCTACAATGAGCAGTTCTTC. The chain combines TRBV2 with TRBJ2-1, with 9 bases matching TRBD2. CDR1 and CDR2 (germline): SNHLY, FYNNEI. The CDR3 totals 17 residues. J was trimmed by 2 bases and V by 3 bases; bases with no gene match: 8.

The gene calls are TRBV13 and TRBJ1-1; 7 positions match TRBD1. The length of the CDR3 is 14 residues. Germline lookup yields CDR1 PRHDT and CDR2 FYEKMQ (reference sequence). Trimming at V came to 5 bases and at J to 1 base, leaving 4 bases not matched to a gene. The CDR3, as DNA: TGTGCCAGCAGCAGGGGGCGGGGGAACACTGAAGCTTTCTTT. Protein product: CASSRGRGNTEAFF.

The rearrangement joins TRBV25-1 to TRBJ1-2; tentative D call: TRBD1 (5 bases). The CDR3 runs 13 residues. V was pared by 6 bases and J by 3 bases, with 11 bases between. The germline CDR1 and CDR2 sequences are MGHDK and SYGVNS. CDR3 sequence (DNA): TGTGCCAGCAGGGGGGGGGTTGACTATGGCTACACCTTC. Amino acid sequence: CASRGGVDYGYTF.